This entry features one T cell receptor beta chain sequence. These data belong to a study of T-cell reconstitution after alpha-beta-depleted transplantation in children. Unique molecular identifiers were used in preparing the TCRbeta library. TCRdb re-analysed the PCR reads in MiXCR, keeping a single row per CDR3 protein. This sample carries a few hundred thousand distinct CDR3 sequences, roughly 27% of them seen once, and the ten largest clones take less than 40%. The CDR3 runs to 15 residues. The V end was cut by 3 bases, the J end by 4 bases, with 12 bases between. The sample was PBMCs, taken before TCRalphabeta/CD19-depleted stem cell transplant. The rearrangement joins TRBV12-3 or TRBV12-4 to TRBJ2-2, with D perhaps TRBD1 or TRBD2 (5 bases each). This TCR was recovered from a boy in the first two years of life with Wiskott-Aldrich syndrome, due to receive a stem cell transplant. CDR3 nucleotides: TGTGCCAGCAGTTTGAGGGGAGTAGGCACCGGGGAGCTGTTTTTT. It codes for CASSLRGVGTGELFF.